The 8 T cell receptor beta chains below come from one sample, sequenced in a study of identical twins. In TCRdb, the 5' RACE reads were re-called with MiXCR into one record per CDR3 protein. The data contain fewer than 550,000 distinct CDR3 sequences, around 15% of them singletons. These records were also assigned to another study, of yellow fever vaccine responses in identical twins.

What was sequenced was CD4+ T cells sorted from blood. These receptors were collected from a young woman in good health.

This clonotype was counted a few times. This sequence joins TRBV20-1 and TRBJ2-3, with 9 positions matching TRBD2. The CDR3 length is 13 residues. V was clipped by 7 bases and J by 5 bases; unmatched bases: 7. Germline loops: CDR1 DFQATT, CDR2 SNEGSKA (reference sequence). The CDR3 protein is CSVWLAGRDTQYF. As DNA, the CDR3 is TGCAGTGTTTGGCTAGCGGGAAGAGATACGCAGTATTTT.

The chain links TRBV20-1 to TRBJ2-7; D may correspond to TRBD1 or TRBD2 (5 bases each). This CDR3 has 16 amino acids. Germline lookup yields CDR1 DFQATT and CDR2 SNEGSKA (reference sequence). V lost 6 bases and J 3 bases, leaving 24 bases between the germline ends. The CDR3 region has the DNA TGCAGTGCCAAGAGGAGTGGGTTCCGGGACGGCTACGAGCAGTACGTC. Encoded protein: CSAKRSGFRDGYEQYV.

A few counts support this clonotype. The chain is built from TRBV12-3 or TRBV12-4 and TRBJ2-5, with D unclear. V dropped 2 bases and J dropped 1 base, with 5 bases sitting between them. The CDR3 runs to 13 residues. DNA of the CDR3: TGTGCCAGCAGTTTATTCTTCCAAGAGACCCAGTACTTC. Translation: CASSLFFQETQYF.

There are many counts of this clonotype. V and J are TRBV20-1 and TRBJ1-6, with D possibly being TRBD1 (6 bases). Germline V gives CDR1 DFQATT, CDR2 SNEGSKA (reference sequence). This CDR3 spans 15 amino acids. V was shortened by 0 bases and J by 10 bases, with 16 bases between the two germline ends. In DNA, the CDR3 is TGCAGTGCTAGAGACCTAACAAGGGGGGGATCACCCCTCCACTTT. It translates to CSARDLTRGGSPLHF.

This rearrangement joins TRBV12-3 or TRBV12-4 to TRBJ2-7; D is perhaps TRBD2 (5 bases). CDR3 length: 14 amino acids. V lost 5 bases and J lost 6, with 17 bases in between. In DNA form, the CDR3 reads TGTGCCAGCAGTCTCCGACCAGGCGAGGGCGAGCAGTACTTC. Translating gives CASSLRPGEGEQYF.

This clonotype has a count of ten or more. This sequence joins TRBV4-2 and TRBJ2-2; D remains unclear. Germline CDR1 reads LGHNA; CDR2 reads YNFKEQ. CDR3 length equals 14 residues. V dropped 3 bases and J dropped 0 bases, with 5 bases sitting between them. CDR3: CASSHQTNTGELFF. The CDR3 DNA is TGTGCCAGCAGCCACCAAACGAACACCGGGGAGCTGTTTTTT.

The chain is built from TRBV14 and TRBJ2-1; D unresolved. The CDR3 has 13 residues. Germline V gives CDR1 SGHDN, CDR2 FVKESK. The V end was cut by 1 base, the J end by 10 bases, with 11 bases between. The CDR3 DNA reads TGTGCCAGCAGCCAAGGAATTCTGACCGAGCAGTTCTTC. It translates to CASSQGILTEQFF.

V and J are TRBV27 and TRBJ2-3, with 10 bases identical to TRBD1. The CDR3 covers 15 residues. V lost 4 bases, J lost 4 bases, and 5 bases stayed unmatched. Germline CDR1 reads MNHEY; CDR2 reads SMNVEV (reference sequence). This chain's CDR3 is CASSYDRGLADTQYF. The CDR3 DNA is TGTGCCAGCAGTTATGACAGGGGGCTGGCAGATACGCAGTATTTT.